These 19 T cell receptor beta chains originate from one sample sequenced in a study of blood T cell repertoires in COVID-19. Sequencing was performed with immunoSEQ multiplex PCR; in TCRdb, only in-frame clones are kept and a portion is missing. Of fewer than 350,000 clones in the sample, around 90% were seen once. Material: peripheral blood. These receptors were taken from a young man with active or convalescent COVID-19.

DNA for the CDR3: TGTGCCAGCAGTCCCCGGGCAGGGATTTCCTACGAGCAGTACTTC. It specifies CASSPRAGISYEQYF. This chain joins TRBV27 and TRBJ2-7; a weak D match, TRBD1 (5 bases). Germline V gives CDR1 MNHEY, CDR2 SMNVEV (reference sequence). V was pared by 5 bases and J by 1 base, with 15 bases between. The CDR3 runs 15 residues.

V gene TRBV19 combines with J gene TRBJ1-1; D is unclear. Germline lookup yields CDR1 LNHDA and CDR2 SQIVND (reference sequence). Deletions cut 1 base from V and 3 bases from J, with 9 bases between. The CDR3 runs 14 residues. CDR3 region: CASSIGIPDTEAFF. The CDR3 DNA reads TGTGCCAGTAGTATAGGAATTCCAGACACTGAAGCTTTCTTT.

The chain has TRBV19 and TRBJ2-7, with D perhaps matching TRBD1 (6 bases). The CDR3 is made up of 15 amino acids. V lost 3 bases to trimming and J lost 2 bases, with 14 bases between them. Germline V gene data show CDR1 as LNHDA and CDR2 as SQIVND (reference sequence). CDR3 residues: CASSMLGGNTYEQYF. In nucleotides, the CDR3 is TGTGCCAGTAGTATGTTAGGGGGAAATACCTACGAGCAGTACTTC.

The chain joins TRBV6-6 to TRBJ2-5, with 7 bases identical to TRBD1. Per germline, CDR1 MNHNY and CDR2 SVGAGI (reference sequence). This CDR3 region has 14 residues. V dropped 6 bases and J dropped 5; count of bases not matched to a gene: 9. The CDR3 nucleotides are TGTGCCAGCAGGCCCGAAGGGGGCGCGGAGACCCAGTACTTC. Translation gives CASRPEGGAETQYF.

This sequence joins TRBV5-1 and TRBJ1-2; 7 positions match TRBD1. The CDR3 spans 14 residues. The germline CDR1 and CDR2 sequences are SGHRS and YFSETQ. J lost 4 bases, V lost 1 base, and 4 bases had no gene match. In nucleotides, the CDR3 is TGCGCCAGCAGCTTGAGTCCAGGGGGCTATGGCTACACCTTC. As protein: CASSLSPGGYGYTF.

A single count supports this clone. The chain joins TRBV5-6 to TRBJ1-1; D is perhaps TRBD1 (6 bases). The CDR3 runs to 15 residues. V gave up 1 base and J gave up 3 bases, with 13 bases separating them. Germline CDR1 is SGHDT and CDR2 is YYEEEE. The CDR3 here is CASSLIQGWDTEAFF. CDR3 DNA sequence: TGTGCCAGCAGCTTGATACAGGGCTGGGACACTGAAGCTTTCTTT.

The chain joins TRBV10-1 to TRBJ2-7; maybe TRBD2 (5 bases). Germline V CDR1 and CDR2: WNHNN, SYGVQD (reference sequence). Between the trimmed V and J ends, which lost 3 bases and 8 bases, there was a span of 11 bases. The CDR3 consists of 12 residues. In DNA form, the CDR3 reads TGCGCCAGCAGTGACCGGCGGAGGAAGCAGTACTTC. Its protein product is CASSDRRRKQYF.

The chain has TRBV7-9 and TRBJ2-3, with 9 positions matching TRBD2. The CDR3 is 15 amino acids. V dropped 3 bases and J dropped 3; count of bases not matched to a gene: 4. The germline V gene encodes CDR1 SEHNR and CDR2 FQNEAQ (reference sequence). The DNA for the CDR3 is TGTGCCAGCAGCTTGGGGAGCGGGGGGACAGATACGCAGTATTTT. Translated, it gives CASSLGSGGTDTQYF. The full variable domain, its missing parts supplied by reference TRBV7-9 and TRBJ2-3, is DTGVSQNPRHKITKRGQNVTFRCDPISEHNRLYWYRQTLGQGPEFLTYFQNEAQLEKSRLLSDRFSAERPKGSFSTLEIQRTEQGDSAMYLCASSLGSGGTDTQYFGPGTRLTVL.

V and J are TRBV3-1 (or the pseudogene TRBV3-2) and TRBJ2-1; D call uncertain. Germline V lookup: CDR1 LGHDT, CDR2 YNNKEL (reference sequence). The CDR3 sequence is 15 residues long. V dropped 4 bases and J dropped 6 bases, with 16 bases sitting between them. The CDR3 DNA is TGTGCCAGCAGCCCCGTGAGACTCCTCGCCAATGAGCAGTTCTTC. Protein sequence: CASSPVRLLANEQFF.

This clone showed up just a few times. CDR3 nucleotide sequence: TGCGCCAGCAGCCCCGGACAGGGGGCGCATCAGCCCCAGCATTTT. This codes for CASSPGQGAHQPQHF. The chain uses TRBV5-1 and TRBJ1-5, with 11 bases aligning to TRBD1. The CDR3 is made up of 15 amino acids. CDR1 and CDR2 (germline): SGHRS, YFSETQ. V lost 4 bases and J lost 5; bases outside the gene matches: 5. Drawing the rest from reference TRBV5-1 and TRBJ1-5, the complete variable domain is KAGVTQTPRYLIKTRGQQVTLSCSPISGHRSVSWYQQTPGQGLQFLFEYFSETQRNKGNFPGRFSGRQFSNSRSEMNVSTLELGDSALYLCASSPGQGAHQPQHFGDGTRLSIL.

The genes are TRBV6-4 and TRBJ2-3, with D possibly matching TRBD2 (6 bases). Trimming stripped 7 bases from V and 0 bases from J, with 14 bases between. CDR3 length: 15 amino acids. Germline V gives CDR1 MRHNA, CDR2 SNTAGT. CDR3 loop: CASKRAGYSTDTQYF. CDR3 nucleotides: TGTGCCAGCAAACGTGCGGGGTATAGCACAGATACGCAGTATTTT.

The sample holds one count of this clone. The genes are TRBV19 and TRBJ1-2; TRBD1 aligns across 7 bases. The germline CDR1 and CDR2 sequences are LNHDA and SQIVND (reference sequence). After removal of 5 bases from V and 5 bases from J, the junction contained 8 bases not matched to a gene. The CDR3 has 14 residues. CDR3 loop: CASSPGQKKYGYTF. The CDR3 coding sequence is TGTGCCAGTAGTCCGGGACAGAAAAAATATGGCTACACCTTC.

The chain employs TRBV5-1 and TRBJ1-2; TRBD1 might be the D (6 bases). CDR3 length equals 18 residues. The V and J ends lost 4 bases and 3 bases respectively, with 25 bases between them. Germline V gives CDR1 SGHRS, CDR2 YFSETQ. CDR3: CASSPDPVTGPRDYGYTF. The CDR3 DNA sequence: TGCGCCAGCAGCCCGGACCCCGTGACAGGACCACGGGACTATGGCTACACCTTC.

There are a few counts of this clone. The chain carries TRBV28 and TRBJ2-2; D unresolved. The CDR3 extends over 15 amino acids. Trimming left V 6 bases short and J 5 bases short, with 16 bases between. The germline V gene has CDR1 MDHEN and CDR2 SYDVKM. The CDR3 coding sequence is TGTGCCAGCAGGACCTTAGACACCAGTACCGGGGAGCTGTTTTTT. The encoded protein is CASRTLDTSTGELFF.

The genes are TRBV10-3 and TRBJ2-1; TRBD2 might be the D (5 bases). This CDR3 spans 15 amino acids. V gave up 6 bases and J gave up 4 bases, with 16 bases separating them. The germline V gene encodes CDR1 ENHRY and CDR2 SYGVKD. CDR3 sequence reads: CAISPLAGDYNEQFF. CDR3 DNA sequence: TGTGCCATCAGCCCCCTAGCTGGCGATTACAATGAGCAGTTCTTC.

As regards this clone: Other nucleotide sequences from this sample produce the same CDR3. The chain has TRBV6-5 and TRBJ1-2; D is ambiguous. V was trimmed by 4 bases and J by 5 bases, leaving 5 bases between them. Germline lookup yields CDR1 MNHEY and CDR2 SVGAGI. The CDR3 contains 11 residues. CDR3: CASSSLYGYTF. CDR3 in DNA: TGTGCCAGCAGTTCCTTATATGGCTACACCTTC.

The CDR3 DNA is TGTGCCAGCAGCGCCCCGGGACTCCAAATCACCGGGGAGCTGTTTTTT. As protein: CASSAPGLQITGELFF. The chain joins TRBV9 to TRBJ2-2; maybe TRBD2 (6 bases). Trimming shortened V by 3 bases and J by 4 bases, and 16 bases separated the two germline ends. The V gene's germline CDR1 is SGDLS and CDR2 YYNGEE. The CDR3 runs 16 residues.

This sequence joins TRBV29-1 and TRBJ1-1, with 7 bases that match TRBD1. The CDR3 length is 13 residues. Germline V gene sequence: CDR1 SQVTM, CDR2 ANQGSEA. The V gene end was trimmed by 6 bases and the J gene end by 0 bases; junction bases not matched to a gene: 4. The CDR3 reads CSVGTELNTEAFF. Here the CDR3 DNA reads TGCAGCGTGGGGACAGAATTGAACACTGAAGCTTTCTTT.

V usage is TRBV27 and J usage is TRBJ2-7, with a weak D call TRBD1 (5 bases). The CDR3 contains 14 residues. V gave up 2 bases and J gave up 0 bases, with 8 bases separating them. CDR1 and CDR2 from the germline V gene are MNHEY and SMNVEV (reference sequence). The CDR3 sequence: CASSLGDSSYEQYF. The CDR3 coding sequence is TGTGCCAGCAGTTTAGGCGACAGCTCCTACGAGCAGTACTTC.